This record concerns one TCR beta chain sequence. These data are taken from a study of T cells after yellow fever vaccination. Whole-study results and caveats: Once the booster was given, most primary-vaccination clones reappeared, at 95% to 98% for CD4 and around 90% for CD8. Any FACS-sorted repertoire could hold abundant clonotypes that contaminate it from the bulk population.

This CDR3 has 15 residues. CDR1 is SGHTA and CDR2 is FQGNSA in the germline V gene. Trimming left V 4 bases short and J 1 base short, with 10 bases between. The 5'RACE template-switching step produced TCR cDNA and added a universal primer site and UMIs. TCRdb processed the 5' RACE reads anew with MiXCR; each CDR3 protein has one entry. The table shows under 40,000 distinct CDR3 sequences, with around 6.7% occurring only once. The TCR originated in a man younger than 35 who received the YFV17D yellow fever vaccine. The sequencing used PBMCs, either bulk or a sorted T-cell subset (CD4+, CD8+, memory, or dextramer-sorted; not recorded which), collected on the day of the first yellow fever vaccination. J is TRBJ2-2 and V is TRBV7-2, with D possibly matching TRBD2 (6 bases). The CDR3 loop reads CASSWDSRNTGELFF. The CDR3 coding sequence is TGTGCCAGCAGCTGGGACTCCCGGAACACCGGGGAGCTGTTTTTT. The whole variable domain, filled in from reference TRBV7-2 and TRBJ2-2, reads GAGVSQSPSNKVTEKGKDVELRCDPISGHTALYWYRQSLGQGLEFLIYFQGNSAPDKSGLPSDRFSAERTGGSVSTLTIQRTQQEDSAVYLCASSWDSRNTGELFFGEGSRLTVL.